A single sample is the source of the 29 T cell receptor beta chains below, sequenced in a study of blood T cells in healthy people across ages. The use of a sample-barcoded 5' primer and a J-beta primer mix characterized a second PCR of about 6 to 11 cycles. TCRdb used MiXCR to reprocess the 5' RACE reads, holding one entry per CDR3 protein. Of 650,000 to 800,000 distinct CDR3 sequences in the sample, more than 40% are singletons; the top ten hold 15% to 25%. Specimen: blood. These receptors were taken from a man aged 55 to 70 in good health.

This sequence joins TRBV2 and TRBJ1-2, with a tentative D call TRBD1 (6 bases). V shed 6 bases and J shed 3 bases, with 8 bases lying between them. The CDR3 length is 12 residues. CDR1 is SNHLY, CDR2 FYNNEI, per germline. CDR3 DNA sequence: TGTGCCAGCAGGCAGGGGTACTATGGCTACACCTTC. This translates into CASRQGYYGYTF.

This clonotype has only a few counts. CDR3 residues: CASSLAMTGYNEQFF. The CDR3 nucleotides are TGTGCCAGCAGCTTAGCGATGACAGGGTACAATGAGCAGTTCTTC. The chain carries TRBV7-8 and TRBJ2-1; 7 bases align to TRBD1. J lost 4 bases, V lost 0 bases, and 3 bases had no gene match. CDR1 is SGHVS, CDR2 FQNEAQ, per germline. This CDR3 contains 15 residues. Variable domain in full (rest from reference TRBV7-8 and TRBJ2-1): GAGVSQSPRYKVAKRGQDVALRCDPISGHVSLFWYQQALGQGPEFLTYFQNEAQLDKSGLPSDRFFAERPEGSVSTLKIQRTQQEDSAVYLCASSLAMTGYNEQFFGPGTRLTVL.

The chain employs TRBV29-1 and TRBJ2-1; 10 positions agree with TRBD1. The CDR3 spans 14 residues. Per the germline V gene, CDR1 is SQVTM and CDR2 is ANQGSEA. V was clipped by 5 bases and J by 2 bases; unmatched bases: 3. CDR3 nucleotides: TGCAGCGTTAGGGGGACAGGGGCCTACAATGAGCAGTTCTTC. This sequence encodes CSVRGTGAYNEQFF.

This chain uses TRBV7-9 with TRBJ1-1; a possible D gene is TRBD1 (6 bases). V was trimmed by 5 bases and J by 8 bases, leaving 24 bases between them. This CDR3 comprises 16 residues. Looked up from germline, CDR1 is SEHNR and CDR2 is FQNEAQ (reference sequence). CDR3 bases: TGTGCCAGCAGCCCACTTTCGGGGGGCGCGGCGGGAGAAGCTTTCTTT. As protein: CASSPLSGGAAGEAFF.

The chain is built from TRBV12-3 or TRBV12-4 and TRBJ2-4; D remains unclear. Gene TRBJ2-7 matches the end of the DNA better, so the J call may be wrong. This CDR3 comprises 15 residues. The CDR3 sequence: CASSHTGPTRYEQYF. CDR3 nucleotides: TGTGCCAGCAGTCACACCGGGCCGACCAGATACGAGCAGTACTTC.

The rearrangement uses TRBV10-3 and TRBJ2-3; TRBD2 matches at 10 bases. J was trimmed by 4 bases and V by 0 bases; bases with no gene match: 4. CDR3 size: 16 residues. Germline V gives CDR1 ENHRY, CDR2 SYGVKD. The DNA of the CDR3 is TGTGCCATCAGTGAGTCGAGCGGGGGGGCCTCAGATACGCAGTATTTT. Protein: CAISESSGGASDTQYF.

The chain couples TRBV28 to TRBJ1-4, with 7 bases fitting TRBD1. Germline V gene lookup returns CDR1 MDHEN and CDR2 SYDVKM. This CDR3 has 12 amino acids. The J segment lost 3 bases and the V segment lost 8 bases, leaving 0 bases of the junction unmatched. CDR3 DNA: TGTGCCAGCGGGACAGCTAATGAAAAACTGTTTTTT. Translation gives CASGTANEKLFF.

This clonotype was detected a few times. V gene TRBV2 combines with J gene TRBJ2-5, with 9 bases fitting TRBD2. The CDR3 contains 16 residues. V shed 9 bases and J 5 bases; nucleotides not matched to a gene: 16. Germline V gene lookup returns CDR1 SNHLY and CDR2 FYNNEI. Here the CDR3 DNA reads TGTGCCAGTAGAGAGAGGGCGGGGGGGCTTGATGAGACCCAGTACTTC. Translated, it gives CASRERAGGLDETQYF.

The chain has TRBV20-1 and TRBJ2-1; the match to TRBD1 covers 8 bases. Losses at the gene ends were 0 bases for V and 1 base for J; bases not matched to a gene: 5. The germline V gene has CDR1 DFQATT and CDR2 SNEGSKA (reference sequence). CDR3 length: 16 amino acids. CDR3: CSARDPTGVSYNEQFF. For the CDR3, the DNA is TGCAGTGCTAGAGACCCGACAGGGGTTTCCTACAATGAGCAGTTCTTC.

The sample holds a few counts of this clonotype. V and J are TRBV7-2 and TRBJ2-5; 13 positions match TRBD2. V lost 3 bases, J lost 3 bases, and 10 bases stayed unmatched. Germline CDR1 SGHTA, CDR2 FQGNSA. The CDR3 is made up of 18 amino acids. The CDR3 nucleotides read TGTGCCAGCAGCTTCGCCAGGACTAGCGGGGGAGTCAAAGAGACCCAGTACTTC. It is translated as CASSFARTSGGVKETQYF.

This chain's CDR3 is CASSPRIAGVTDTQYF. The CDR3 DNA reads TGTGCCAGCAGCCCCCGCATAGCGGGGGTAACAGATACGCAGTATTTT. The chain joins TRBV14 to TRBJ2-3; TRBD2 agrees at 9 bases. There are 16 residues in the CDR3. Germline CDR1 SGHDN, CDR2 FVKESK. After removal of 4 bases from V and 3 bases from J, the junction contained 8 bases not matched to a gene.

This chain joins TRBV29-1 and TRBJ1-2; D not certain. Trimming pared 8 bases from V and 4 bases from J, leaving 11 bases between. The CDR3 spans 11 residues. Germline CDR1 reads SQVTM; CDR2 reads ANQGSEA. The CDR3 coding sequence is TGCAGCCCTCCTGGGCCCTATGGCTACACCTTC. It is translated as CSPPGPYGYTF.

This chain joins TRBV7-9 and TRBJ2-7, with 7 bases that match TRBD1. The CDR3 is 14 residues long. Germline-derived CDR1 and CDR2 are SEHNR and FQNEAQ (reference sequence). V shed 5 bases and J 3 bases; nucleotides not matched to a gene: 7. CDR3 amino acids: CASSRRDSFYEQYF. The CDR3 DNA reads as TGTGCCAGCAGCCGTCGGGACAGCTTCTACGAGCAGTACTTC.

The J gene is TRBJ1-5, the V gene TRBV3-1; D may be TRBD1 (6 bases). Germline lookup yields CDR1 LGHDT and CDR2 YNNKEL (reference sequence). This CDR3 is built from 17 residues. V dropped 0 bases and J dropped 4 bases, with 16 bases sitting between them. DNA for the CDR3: TGTGCCAGCAGCCAAGATTTGGGGACATGGGATAATCAGCCCCAGCATTTT. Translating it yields CASSQDLGTWDNQPQHF.

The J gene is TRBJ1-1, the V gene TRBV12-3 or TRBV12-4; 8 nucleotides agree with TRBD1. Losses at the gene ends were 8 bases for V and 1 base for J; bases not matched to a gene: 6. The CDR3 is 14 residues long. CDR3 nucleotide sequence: TGTGCCAGCCAGGGACAGGTAACGAACACTGAAGCTTTCTTT. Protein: CASQGQVTNTEAFF.

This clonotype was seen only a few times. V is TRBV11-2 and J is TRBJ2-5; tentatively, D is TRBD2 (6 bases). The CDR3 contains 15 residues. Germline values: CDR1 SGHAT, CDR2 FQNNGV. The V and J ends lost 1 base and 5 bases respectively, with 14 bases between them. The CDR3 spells CASSLAPDRGETQYF. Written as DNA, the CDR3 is TGTGCCAGCAGCTTAGCCCCGGACCGGGGGGAGACCCAGTACTTC.

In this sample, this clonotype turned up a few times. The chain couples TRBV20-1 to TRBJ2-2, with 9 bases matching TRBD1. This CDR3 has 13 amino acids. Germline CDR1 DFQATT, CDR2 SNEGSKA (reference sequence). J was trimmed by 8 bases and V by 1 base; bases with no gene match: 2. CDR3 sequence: CSARVQGAGELFF. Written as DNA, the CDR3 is TGCAGTGCTAGAGTACAGGGGGCTGGGGAGCTGTTTTTT.

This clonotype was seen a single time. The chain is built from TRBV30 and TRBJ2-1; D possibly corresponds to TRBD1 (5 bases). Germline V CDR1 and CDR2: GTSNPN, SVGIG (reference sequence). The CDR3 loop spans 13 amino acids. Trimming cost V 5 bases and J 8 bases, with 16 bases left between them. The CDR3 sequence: CAWQQAHTHEQFF. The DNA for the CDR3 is TGTGCCTGGCAACAGGCCCATACACATGAGCAGTTCTTC. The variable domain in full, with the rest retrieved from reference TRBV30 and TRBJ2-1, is SQTIHQWPATLVQPVGSPLSLECTVEGTSNPNLYWYRQAAGRGLQLLFYSVGIGQISSEVPQNLSASRPQDRQFILSSKKLLLSDSGFYLCAWQQAHTHEQFFGPGTRLTVL.

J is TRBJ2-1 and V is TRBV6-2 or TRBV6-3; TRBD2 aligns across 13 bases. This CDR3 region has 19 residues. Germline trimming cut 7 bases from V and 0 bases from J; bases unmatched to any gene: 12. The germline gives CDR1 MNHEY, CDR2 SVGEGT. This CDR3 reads CASNHEGLAGLPSYNEQFF. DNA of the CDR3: TGTGCCAGCAATCACGAGGGACTAGCGGGGTTGCCCTCCTACAATGAGCAGTTCTTC.

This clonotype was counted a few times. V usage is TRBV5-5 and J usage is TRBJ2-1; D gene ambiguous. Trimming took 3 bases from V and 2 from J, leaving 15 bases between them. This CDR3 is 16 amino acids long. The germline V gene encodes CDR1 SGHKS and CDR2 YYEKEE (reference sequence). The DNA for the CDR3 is TGTGCCAGCAGCTCCCTGGGTAGCACTCCCTACAATGAGCAGTTCTTC. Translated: CASSSLGSTPYNEQFF.

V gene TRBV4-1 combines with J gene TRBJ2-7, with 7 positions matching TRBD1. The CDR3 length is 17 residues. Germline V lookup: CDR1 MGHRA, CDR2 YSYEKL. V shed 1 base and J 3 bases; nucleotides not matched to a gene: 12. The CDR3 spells CASSQGLRQGSSYEQYF. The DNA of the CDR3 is TGCGCCAGCAGCCAAGGCCTCCGACAGGGCTCTAGCTACGAGCAGTACTTC.

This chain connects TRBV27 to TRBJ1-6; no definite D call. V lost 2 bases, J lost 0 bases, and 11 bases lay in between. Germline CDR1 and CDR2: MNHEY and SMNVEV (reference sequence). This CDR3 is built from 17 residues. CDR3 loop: CASSLIAASSYNSPLHF. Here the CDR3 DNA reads TGTGCCAGCAGTTTAATTGCGGCTAGCTCCTATAATTCACCCCTCCACTTT.

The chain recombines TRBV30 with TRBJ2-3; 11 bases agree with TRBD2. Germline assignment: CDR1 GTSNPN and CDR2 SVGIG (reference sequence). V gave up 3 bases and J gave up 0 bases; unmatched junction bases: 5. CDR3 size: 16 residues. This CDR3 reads CAWSVTSGASTDTQYF. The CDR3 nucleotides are TGTGCCTGGAGCGTGACTAGCGGGGCTAGCACAGATACGCAGTATTTT.

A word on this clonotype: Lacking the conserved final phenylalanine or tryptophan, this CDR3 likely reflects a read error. Here the CDR3 reads CAWMAEGGGYTI. The CDR3 DNA follows: TGTGCCTGGATGGCGGAGGGGGGCGGCTACACCATC. The chain recombines TRBV30 with TRBJ1-2; tentatively, D is TRBD1 (6 bases). CDR3 length equals 12 residues. The germline V and J ends were trimmed by 4 bases and 8 bases, with 14 bases remaining between them. The germline V gene encodes CDR1 GTSNPN and CDR2 SVGIG (reference sequence).

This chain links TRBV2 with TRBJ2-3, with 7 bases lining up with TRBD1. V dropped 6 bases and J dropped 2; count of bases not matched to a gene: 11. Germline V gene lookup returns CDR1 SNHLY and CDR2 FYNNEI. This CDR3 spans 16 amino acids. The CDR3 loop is CASRAQATGFTDTQYF. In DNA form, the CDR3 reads TGTGCCAGCAGGGCACAGGCGACAGGGTTCACAGATACGCAGTATTTT.

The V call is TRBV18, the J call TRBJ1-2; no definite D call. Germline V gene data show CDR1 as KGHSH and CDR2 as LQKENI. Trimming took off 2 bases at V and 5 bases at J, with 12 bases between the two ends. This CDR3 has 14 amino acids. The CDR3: CASSPGGYRYGYTF. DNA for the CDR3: TGTGCCAGCTCACCAGGAGGGTATAGATATGGCTACACCTTC. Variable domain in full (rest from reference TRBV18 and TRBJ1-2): NAGVMQNPRHLVRRRGQEARLRCSPMKGHSHVYWYRQLPEEGLKFMVYLQKENIIDESGMPKERFSAEFPKEGPSILRIQQVVRGDSAAYFCASSPGGYRYGYTFGSGTRLTVV.

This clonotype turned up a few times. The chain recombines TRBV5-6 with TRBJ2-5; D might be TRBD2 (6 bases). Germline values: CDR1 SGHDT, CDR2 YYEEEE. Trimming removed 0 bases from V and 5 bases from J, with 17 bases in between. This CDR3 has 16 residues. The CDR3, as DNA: TGTGCCAGCAGCTTGGGGCGAGGCGGGGTCGGCGAGACCCAGTACTTC. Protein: CASSLGRGGVGETQYF.

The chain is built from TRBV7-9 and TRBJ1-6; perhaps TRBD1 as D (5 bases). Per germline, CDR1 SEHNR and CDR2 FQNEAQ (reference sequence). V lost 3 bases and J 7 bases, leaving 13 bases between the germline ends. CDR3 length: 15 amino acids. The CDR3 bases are TGTGCCAGCAGCTTCGACGGGACGGCCAATTCACCCCTCCACTTT. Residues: CASSFDGTANSPLHF.

CDR3 residues: CSARGMVNTEAFF. The CDR3 nucleotides are TGCAGTGCTAGAGGAATGGTGAACACTGAAGCTTTCTTT. The rearrangement joins TRBV20-1 to TRBJ1-1; the D is unclear. Germline V CDR1 and CDR2: DFQATT, SNEGSKA (reference sequence). There are 13 residues in the CDR3. Trimming stripped 1 base from V and 0 bases from J, with 6 bases between.